This TCR beta chain was captured by sequencing in a study of vaccination and CD4 T cells after COVID-19. The overall study: Each participant was administered two doses of a vaccine, which was either BNT162b2 or mRNA-1273.

In the case of this clonotype: Its antigen remains unknown.

Treatment indicated: approximately 9-day PBMC culture with coronavirus spike peptide pools or control peptides (ViraFEST assay). Expanded clonotypes were found by TCR sequencing after peptide-pool stimulation (ViraFEST). Oncomine TCR Beta short-read sequencing was applied to DNA from cultured CD4+ T cells. From the PCR reads, TCRdb called clonotypes with MiXCR, one entry per CDR3 protein. The sample includes under 30,000 distinct CDR3 sequences, approximately 44% of them seen just once. Germline CDR1 is MNHEY and CDR2 is SVGEGT. The V and J ends lost 5 bases and 6 bases respectively, with 10 bases between them. The CDR3 sequence is 12 residues long.

This sample comprised CD4+ T cells from blood, cultured in vitro, obtained before SARS-CoV-2 vaccination. The sequence was collected from a human donor who received a COVID-19 vaccine. The chain links TRBV6-2 or TRBV6-3 to TRBJ1-2; weak D call: TRBD1 (5 bases). CDR3 region: CASSQGFDGYTF. The CDR3 DNA follows: TGTGCCAGCAGTCAGGGATTCGATGGCTACACCTTC.